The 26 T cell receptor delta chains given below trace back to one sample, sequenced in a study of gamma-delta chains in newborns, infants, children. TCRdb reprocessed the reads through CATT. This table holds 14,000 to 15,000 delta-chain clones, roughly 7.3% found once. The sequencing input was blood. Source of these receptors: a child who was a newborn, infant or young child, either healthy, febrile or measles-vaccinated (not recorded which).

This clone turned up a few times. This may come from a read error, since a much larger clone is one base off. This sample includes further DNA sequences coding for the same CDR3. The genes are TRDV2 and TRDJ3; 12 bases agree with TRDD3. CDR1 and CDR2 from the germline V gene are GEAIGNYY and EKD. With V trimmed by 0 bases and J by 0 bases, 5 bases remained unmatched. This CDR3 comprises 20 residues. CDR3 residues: CACDTVLGDTRSWDTRQMFF. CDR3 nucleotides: TGTGCCTGTGACACCGTACTGGGGGATACTCGCTCCTGGGACACCCGACAGATGTTTTTC.

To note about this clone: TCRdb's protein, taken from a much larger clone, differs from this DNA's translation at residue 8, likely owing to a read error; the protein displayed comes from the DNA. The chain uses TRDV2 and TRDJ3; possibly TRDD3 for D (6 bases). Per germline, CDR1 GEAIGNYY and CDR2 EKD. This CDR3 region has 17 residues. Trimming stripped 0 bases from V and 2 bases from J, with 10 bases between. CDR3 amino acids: CACDTWGVPWDTRQMFF. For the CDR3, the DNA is TGTGCCTGTGACACCTGGGGGGTACCCTGGGACACCCGACAGATGTTTTTC.

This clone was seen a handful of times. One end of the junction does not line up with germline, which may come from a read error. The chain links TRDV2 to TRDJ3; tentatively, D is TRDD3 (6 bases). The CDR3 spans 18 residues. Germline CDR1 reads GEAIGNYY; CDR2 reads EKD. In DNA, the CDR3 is TGTGCCTGTGGCACCGCTGGGGCGAGCTCCTGGGACACCCGACAGATGTTTTTC. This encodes CACGTAGASSWDTRQMFF.

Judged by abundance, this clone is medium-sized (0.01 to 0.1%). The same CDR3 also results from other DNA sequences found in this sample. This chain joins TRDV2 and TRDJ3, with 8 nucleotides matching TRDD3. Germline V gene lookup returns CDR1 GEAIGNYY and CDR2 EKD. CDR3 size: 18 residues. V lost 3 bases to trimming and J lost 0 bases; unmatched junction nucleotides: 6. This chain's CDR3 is CACDYWGSSSWDTRQMFF. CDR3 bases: TGTGCCTGTGACTACTGGGGGTCGAGCTCCTGGGACACCCGACAGATGTTTTTC.

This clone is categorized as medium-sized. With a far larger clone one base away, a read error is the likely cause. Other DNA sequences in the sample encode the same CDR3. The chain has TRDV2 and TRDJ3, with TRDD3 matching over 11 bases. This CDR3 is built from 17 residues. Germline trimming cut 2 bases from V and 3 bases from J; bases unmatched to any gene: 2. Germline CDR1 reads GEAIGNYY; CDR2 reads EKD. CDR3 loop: CACDILGDSWDTRQMFF. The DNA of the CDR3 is TGTGCCTGTGACATACTGGGGGATAGCTGGGACACCCGACAGATGTTTTTC.

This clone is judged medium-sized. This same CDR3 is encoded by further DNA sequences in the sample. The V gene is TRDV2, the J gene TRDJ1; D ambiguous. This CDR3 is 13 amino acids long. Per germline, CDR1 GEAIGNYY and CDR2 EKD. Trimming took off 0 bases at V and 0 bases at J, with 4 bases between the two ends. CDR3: CACDTWDTDKLIF. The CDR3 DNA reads TGTGCCTGTGACACCTGGGACACCGATAAACTCATCTTT.

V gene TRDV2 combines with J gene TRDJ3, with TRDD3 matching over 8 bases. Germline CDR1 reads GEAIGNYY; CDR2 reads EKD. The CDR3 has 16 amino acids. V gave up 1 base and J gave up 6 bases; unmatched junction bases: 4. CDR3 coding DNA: TGTGCCTGTGACACGTACTGGGGGTTGGACACCCGACAGATGTTTTTC. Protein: CACDTYWGLDTRQMFF.

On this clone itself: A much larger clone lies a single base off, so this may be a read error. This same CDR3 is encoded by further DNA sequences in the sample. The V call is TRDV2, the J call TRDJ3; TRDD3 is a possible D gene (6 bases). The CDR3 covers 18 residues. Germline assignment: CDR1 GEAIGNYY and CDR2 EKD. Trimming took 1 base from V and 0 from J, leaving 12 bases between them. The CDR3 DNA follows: TGTGCCTGTGACACTGGGGGGTACCGCTCCTGGGACACCCGACAGATGTTTTTC. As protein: CACDTGGYRSWDTRQMFF.

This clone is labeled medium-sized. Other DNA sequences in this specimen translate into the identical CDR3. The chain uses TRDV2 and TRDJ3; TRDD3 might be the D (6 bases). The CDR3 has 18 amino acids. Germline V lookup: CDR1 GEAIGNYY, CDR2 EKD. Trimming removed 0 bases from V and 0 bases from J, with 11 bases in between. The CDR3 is CACDTWGPYSWDTRQMFF. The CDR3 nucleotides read TGTGCCTGTGACACCTGGGGGCCCTACTCCTGGGACACCCGACAGATGTTTTTC.

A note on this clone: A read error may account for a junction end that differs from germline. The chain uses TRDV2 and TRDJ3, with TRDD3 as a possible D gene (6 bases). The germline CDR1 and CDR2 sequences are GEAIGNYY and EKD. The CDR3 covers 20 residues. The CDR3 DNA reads TGTGCCTGTGACACCGTGGGGGCTACCCTTAGCTCCTGGGACACCCGCCAGATGTTTTTC. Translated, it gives CACDTVGATLSSWDTRQMFF.

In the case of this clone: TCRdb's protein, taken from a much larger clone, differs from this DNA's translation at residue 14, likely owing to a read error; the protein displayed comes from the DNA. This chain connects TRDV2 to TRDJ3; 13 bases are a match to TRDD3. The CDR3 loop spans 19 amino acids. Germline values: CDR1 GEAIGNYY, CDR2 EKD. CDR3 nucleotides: TGTGCCTGTGACGGAGTACTGGGGGATACGCCCTGGGACGCCCGACAGATGTTTTTC. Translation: CACDGVLGDTPWDARQMFF.

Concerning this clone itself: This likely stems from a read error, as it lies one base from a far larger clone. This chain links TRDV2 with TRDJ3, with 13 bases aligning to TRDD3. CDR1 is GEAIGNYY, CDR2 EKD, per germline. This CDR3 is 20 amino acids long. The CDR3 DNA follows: TGTGCCTGTGACACCGTACTGGGGGATACGCGCTCCCGGGACACCCGACAGATGTTTTTC. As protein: CACDTVLGDTRSRDTRQMFF.

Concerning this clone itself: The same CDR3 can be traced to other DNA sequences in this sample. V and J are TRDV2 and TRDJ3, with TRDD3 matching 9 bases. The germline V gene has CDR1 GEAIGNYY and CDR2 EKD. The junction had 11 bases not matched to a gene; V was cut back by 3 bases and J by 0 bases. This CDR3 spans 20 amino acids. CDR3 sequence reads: CACDAILGDPSSWDTRQMFF. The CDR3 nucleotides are TGTGCCTGTGACGCGATTCTGGGGGATCCAAGCTCCTGGGACACCCGACAGATGTTTTTC.

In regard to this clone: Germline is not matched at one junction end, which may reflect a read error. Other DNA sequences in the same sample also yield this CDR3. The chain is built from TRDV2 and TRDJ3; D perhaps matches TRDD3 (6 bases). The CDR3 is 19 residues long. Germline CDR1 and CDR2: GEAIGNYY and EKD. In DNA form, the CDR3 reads TGTGCCTGTGACACCTTGGGGGGGCTGAGCTCCTGGGATACCCGACAGATGTTTTTC. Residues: CACDTLGGLSSWDTRQMFF.

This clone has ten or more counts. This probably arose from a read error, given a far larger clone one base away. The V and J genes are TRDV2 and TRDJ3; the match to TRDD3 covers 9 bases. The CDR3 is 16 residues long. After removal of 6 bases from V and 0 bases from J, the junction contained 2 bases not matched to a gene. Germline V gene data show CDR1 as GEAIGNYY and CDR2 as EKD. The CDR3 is CACYWGSSWDTRQMFF. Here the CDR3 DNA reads TGTGCCTGTTACTGGGGGAGCTCCTGGGACACCCGACAGATGTTTTTC.

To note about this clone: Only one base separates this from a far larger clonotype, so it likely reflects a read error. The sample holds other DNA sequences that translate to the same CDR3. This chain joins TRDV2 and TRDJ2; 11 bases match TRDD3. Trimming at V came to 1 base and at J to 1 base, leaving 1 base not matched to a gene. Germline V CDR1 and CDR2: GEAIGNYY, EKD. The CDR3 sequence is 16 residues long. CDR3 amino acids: CACDTLGDNLTAQLFF. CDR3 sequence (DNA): TGTGCCTGTGACACACTGGGGGATAATTTGACAGCACAACTCTTCTTT.

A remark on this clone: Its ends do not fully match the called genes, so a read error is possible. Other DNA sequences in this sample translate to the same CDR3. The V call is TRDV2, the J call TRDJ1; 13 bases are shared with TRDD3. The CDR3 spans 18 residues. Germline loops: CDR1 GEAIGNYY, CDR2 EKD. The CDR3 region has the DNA TGCGCCTGTGACGCAATACTGGGGGATACGCTACCTACCGATAAACTCATCTTT. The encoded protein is CACDAILGDTLPTDKLIF.

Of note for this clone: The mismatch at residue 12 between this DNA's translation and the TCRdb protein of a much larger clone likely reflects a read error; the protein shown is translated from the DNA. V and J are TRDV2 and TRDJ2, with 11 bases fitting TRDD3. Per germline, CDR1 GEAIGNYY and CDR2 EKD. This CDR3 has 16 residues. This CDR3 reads CACDTLGDTLTSQLFF. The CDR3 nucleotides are TGTGCCTGTGACACCCTGGGGGATACTTTGACATCACAACTCTTCTTT.

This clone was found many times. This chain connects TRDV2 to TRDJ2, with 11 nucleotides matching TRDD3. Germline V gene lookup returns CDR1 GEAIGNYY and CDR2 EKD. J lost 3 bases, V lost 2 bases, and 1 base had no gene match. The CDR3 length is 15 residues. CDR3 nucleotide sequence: TGTGCCTGTGACAAACTGGGGGATATGACAGCACAACTCTTCTTT. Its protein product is CACDKLGDMTAQLFF.

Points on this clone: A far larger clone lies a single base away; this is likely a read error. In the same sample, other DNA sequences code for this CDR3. This CDR3 is CACDILGDSWDTRQMFF. The CDR3 DNA sequence: TGTGCCTGTGACATACTGGGGGACTCATGGGACACCCGACAGATGTTTTTC. This chain connects TRDV2 to TRDJ3; 9 nucleotides match TRDD3. Germline lookup yields CDR1 GEAIGNYY and CDR2 EKD. V gave up 2 bases and J gave up 4 bases; unmatched junction bases: 5. The CDR3 loop spans 17 amino acids.

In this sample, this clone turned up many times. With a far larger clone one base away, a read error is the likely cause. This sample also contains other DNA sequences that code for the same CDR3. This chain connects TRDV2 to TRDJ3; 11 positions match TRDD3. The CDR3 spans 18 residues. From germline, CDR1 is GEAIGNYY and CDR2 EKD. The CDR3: CACDTVLGDTWDTRQMFF. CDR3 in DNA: TGTGCCTGCGACACCGTACTGGGGGATACCTGGGACACCCGACAGATGTTTTTC.

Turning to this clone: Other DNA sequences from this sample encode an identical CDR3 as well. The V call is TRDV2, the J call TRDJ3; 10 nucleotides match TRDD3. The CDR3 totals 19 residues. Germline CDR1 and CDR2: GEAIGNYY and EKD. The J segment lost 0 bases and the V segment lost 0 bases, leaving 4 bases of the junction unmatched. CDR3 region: CACDTGGYGSSWDTRQMFF. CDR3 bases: TGTGCCTGTGACACCGGGGGATACGGTAGCTCCTGGGACACCCGACAGATGTTTTTC.

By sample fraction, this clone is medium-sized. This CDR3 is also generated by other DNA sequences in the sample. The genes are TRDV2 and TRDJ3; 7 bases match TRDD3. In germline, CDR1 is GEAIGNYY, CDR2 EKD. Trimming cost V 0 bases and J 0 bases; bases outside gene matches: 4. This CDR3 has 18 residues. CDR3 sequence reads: CACDTGWGSSWDTRQMFF. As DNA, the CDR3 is TGTGCCTGTGACACCGGATGGGGGAGCTCCTGGGACACCCGACAGATGTTTTTC.

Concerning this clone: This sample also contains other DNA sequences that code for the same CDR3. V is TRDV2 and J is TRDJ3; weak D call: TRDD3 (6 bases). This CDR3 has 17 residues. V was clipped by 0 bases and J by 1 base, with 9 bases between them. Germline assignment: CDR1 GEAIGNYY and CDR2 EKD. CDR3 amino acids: CACDTAGESWDTRQMFF. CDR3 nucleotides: TGTGCCTGTGACACCGCGGGGGAGTCCTGGGACACCCGACAGATGTTTTTC.

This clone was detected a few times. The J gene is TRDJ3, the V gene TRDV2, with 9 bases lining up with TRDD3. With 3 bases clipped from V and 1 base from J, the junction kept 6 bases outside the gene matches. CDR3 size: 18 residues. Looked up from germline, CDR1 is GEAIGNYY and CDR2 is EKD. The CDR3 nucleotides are TGTGCCTGTGACTACTGGGGATACGCTTCCTGGGACACCCGACAGATGTTTTTC. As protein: CACDYWGYASWDTRQMFF.

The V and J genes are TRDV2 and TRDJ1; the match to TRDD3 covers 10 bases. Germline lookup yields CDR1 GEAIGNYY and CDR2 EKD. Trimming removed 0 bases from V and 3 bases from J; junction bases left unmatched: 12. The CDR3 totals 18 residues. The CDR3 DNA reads TGTGCCTGTGACACCGAGAGCCTGGGGGATAGAGGCCCCGATAAACTCATCTTT. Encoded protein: CACDTESLGDRGPDKLIF.